The 31 T cell receptor beta chains given below trace back to one sample, sequenced in a study of T cell responses to AZD1222 COVID-19 vaccine. The repertoire was sequenced with immunoSEQ multiplex PCR; TCRdb's copy has only in-frame clones and lacks some. The sample consists of more than 85,000 clones, 80% to 90% of them appearing once. The source was peripheral blood, collected on day 0 of AZD1222 vaccination. These receptors came from an adult in good health.

The rearrangement uses TRBV5-5 and TRBJ2-7; perhaps TRBD1 as D (5 bases). Germline V CDR1 and CDR2: SGHKS, YYEKEE (reference sequence). The CDR3 is 12 residues long. Between the trimmed V and J ends, which lost 4 bases and 4 bases, there was a span of 9 bases. The CDR3 loop is CASSPPGYEQYF. In nucleotides, the CDR3 is TGTGCCAGCAGCCCCCCAGGGTACGAGCAGTACTTC.

As DNA, the CDR3 is TGTGCCAGCAGCCGGACAGGGGGCAAGAACACTGAAGCTTTCTTT. Translated: CASSRTGGKNTEAFF. The chain carries TRBV7-8 and TRBJ1-1, with 11 bases lining up with TRBD1. V shed 5 bases, J shed 1 base, and the junction held 3 bases outside the gene matches. This CDR3 is 15 amino acids long. Per the germline V gene, CDR1 is SGHVS and CDR2 is FQNEAQ.

The chain has TRBV6-4 and TRBJ2-7; D is undetermined. In germline, CDR1 is MRHNA, CDR2 SNTAGT. Trimming left V 2 bases short and J 3 bases short, with 11 bases between. This CDR3 comprises 14 residues. CDR3 loop: CASSDGETYYEQYF. CDR3 nucleotides: TGTGCCAGCAGTGACGGTGAAACGTACTACGAGCAGTACTTC.

This chain links TRBV19 with TRBJ2-2, with 14 bases that match TRBD2. Germline V gene sequence: CDR1 LNHDA, CDR2 SQIVND (reference sequence). The CDR3 spans 21 residues. V lost 8 bases, J lost 1 base, and 18 bases stayed unmatched. CDR3 in amino acids: CASRSVAPPTSGRGNTGELFF. Here the CDR3 DNA reads TGTGCCAGTCGCTCGGTGGCGCCCCCGACTAGCGGGAGGGGGAACACCGGGGAGCTGTTTTTT.

This clone was recorded once. The chain is built from TRBV7-3 and TRBJ1-1; 9 positions agree with TRBD1. V shed 0 bases and J 5 bases; nucleotides not matched to a gene: 13. The CDR3 extends over 18 amino acids. Germline CDR1 reads SGHTA; CDR2 reads FQGTGA. The CDR3 protein is CASSLTGRQGVMGTEAFF. The CDR3 DNA is TGTGCCAGCAGCTTAACAGGCCGACAGGGGGTCATGGGTACTGAAGCTTTCTTT.

The V and J genes are TRBV13 and TRBJ1-6; tentatively, D is TRBD1 (5 bases). The CDR3 totals 16 residues. Germline CDR1 and CDR2: PRHDT and FYEKMQ (reference sequence). Trimming left V 2 bases short and J 10 bases short, with 18 bases between. The CDR3 protein is CASSLFSGPPASPLHF. In DNA form, the CDR3 reads TGTGCCAGCAGCTTATTCTCGGGGCCCCCCGCGTCACCCCTCCACTTT.

This chain uses TRBV5-5 with TRBJ1-2; D is uncertain. Trimming took 0 bases from V and 1 from J, leaving 4 bases between them. The CDR3 spans 13 residues. The germline V gene encodes CDR1 SGHKS and CDR2 YYEKEE (reference sequence). The CDR3 loop reads CASSLADNYGYTF. CDR3 bases: TGTGCCAGCAGCTTGGCAGATAACTATGGCTACACCTTC.

The chain uses TRBV15 and TRBJ1-4; D may be TRBD1 (6 bases). Trimming took off 4 bases at V and 8 bases at J, with 14 bases between the two ends. Germline CDR1 is LNHNV and CDR2 is YYDKDF (reference sequence). The CDR3 is 14 amino acids. In DNA form, the CDR3 reads TGTGCCACCAGCAAACCCTGGACAGCGGAAAAACTGTTTTTT. This gives the protein CATSKPWTAEKLFF.

V gene TRBV10-3 combines with J gene TRBJ2-6; 7 nucleotides match TRBD1. The CDR3 is made up of 14 amino acids. The germline CDR1 and CDR2 sequences are ENHRY and SYGVKD. With 9 bases clipped from V and 1 base from J, the junction kept 3 bases outside the gene matches. The CDR3 DNA sequence: TGTGCCATTAAACAGGGGTCTGGGGCCAACGTCCTGACTTTC. This translates into CAIKQGSGANVLTF.

This sequence joins TRBV20-1 and TRBJ1-6; D is undetermined. The CDR3 is made up of 14 amino acids. The germline gives CDR1 DFQATT, CDR2 SNEGSKA (reference sequence). The V gene lost 3 bases and the J gene lost 0 bases, with 6 bases spanning the gap. CDR3 coding DNA: TGCAGTGCTAGTCGAGGCTCCTATAATTCACCCCTCCACTTT. Its translation is CSASRGSYNSPLHF.

The CDR3 region is CARGLQGLSNQPQHF. The CDR3 DNA sequence: TGTGCCAGGGGGTTACAGGGTTTGAGCAATCAGCCCCAGCATTTT. The rearrangement uses TRBV6-5 and TRBJ1-5; perhaps TRBD1 as D (6 bases). This CDR3 is built from 15 residues. The V and J ends lost 9 bases and 1 base respectively, with 16 bases between them. CDR1 is MNHEY, CDR2 SVGAGI, per germline.

The genes are TRBV2 and TRBJ2-5; TRBD1 matches at 7 bases. Trimming cost V 9 bases and J 1 base; bases outside gene matches: 8. The CDR3 extends over 14 amino acids. Germline V gives CDR1 SNHLY, CDR2 FYNNEI. The CDR3 coding sequence is TGTGCCAGTCACCGGGACAGAACCCAAGAGACCCAGTACTTC. It codes for CASHRDRTQETQYF. The full variable domain, its missing parts supplied by reference TRBV2 and TRBJ2-5, is EPEVTQTPSHQVTQMGQEVILRCVPISNHLYFYWYRQILGQKVEFLVSFYNNEISEKSEIFDDQFSVERPDGSNFTLKIRSTKLEDSAMYFCASHRDRTQETQYFGPGTRLLVL.

This chain connects TRBV4-2 to TRBJ2-5, with 11 bases fitting TRBD2. Germline V gives CDR1 LGHNA, CDR2 YNFKEQ. CDR3 size: 21 residues. V shed 1 base and J 2 bases; nucleotides not matched to a gene: 18. CDR3 sequence reads: CASSQVLGRSGTSGNQETQYF. For the CDR3, the DNA is TGTGCCAGCAGCCAAGTTCTGGGTAGGAGCGGGACTAGCGGAAATCAAGAGACCCAGTACTTC.

The chain uses TRBV20-1 and TRBJ2-7; possible D gene TRBD1, 6 bases. Germline CDR1 is DFQATT and CDR2 is SNEGSKA (reference sequence). This CDR3 region has 10 residues. Trimming cost V 5 bases and J 10 bases, with 12 bases left between them. The chain's CDR3 is CSALDRNQYF. The CDR3 coding sequence is TGCAGTGCTCTAGACAGGAATCAGTACTTC.

The DNA for the CDR3 is TGTGCCAGCACCTTGGGTAATCAGCCCCAGCATTTT. It encodes CASTLGNQPQHF. The V gene is TRBV12-3 or TRBV12-4, the J gene TRBJ1-5; D uncertain. This CDR3 has 12 amino acids. V was cut by 7 bases and J by 4 bases, with 8 bases left in between.

The chain carries TRBV13 and TRBJ1-1; D is uncertain. This CDR3 has 13 amino acids. With 5 bases removed from V and 1 base from J, the gap between germline ends came to 8 bases. The V gene's germline CDR1 is PRHDT and CDR2 FYEKMQ (reference sequence). The CDR3 DNA reads as TGTGCCAGCAGCCGGAGAGGGAACACTGAAGCTTTCTTT. Translating it yields CASSRRGNTEAFF.

The chain has TRBV2 and TRBJ2-6, with a tentative D call TRBD2 (6 bases). Germline loops: CDR1 SNHLY, CDR2 FYNNEI. V was shortened by 7 bases and J by 8 bases, with 15 bases between the two germline ends. The CDR3 spans 14 residues. As DNA, the CDR3 is TGTGCCAGCATATTGGGGGGTATCCCCAACGTCCTGACTTTC. It is translated as CASILGGIPNVLTF.

V and J are TRBV3-1 (or the pseudogene TRBV3-2) and TRBJ2-2; the D gene is possibly TRBD1 (6 bases). The CDR3 runs 14 residues. The germline gives CDR1 LGHDT, CDR2 YNNKEL (reference sequence). Between the trimmed V and J ends, which lost 2 bases and 6 bases, there was a span of 10 bases. Written as DNA, the CDR3 is TGTGCCAGCAGCCAAAACAGGGCGGCCGGGGAGCTGTTTTTT. It specifies CASSQNRAAGELFF.

J is TRBJ2-3 and V is TRBV2, with D perhaps matching TRBD2 (6 bases). CDR3 length: 14 residues. Germline V gives CDR1 SNHLY, CDR2 FYNNEI. V lost 8 bases to trimming and J lost 4 bases, with 16 bases between them. DNA for the CDR3: TGTGCCAGCGTCGCGGGATTAAGCCCAGATACGCAGTATTTT. Its translation is CASVAGLSPDTQYF.

This clone was seen a handful of times. The V gene is TRBV5-6, the J gene TRBJ2-2; D gene unclear. The CDR3 length is 13 residues. CDR1 is SGHDT, CDR2 YYEEEE, per germline. Trimming pared 3 bases from V and 0 bases from J, leaving 3 bases between. CDR3 region: CASSSANTGELFF. DNA of the CDR3: TGTGCCAGCAGCTCAGCGAACACCGGGGAGCTGTTTTTT.

The chain couples TRBV10-3 to TRBJ1-2, with TRBD1 identical over 12 bases. With 3 bases clipped from V and 6 bases from J, the junction kept 5 bases outside the gene matches. The CDR3 extends over 15 amino acids. Germline-derived CDR1 and CDR2 are ENHRY and SYGVKD. For the CDR3, the DNA is TGTGCCATCAGTGACAGGGGGACAGGGGGCCATGGCTACACCTTC. This translates into CAISDRGTGGHGYTF.

This chain uses TRBV19 with TRBJ2-2; 8 bases map to TRBD1. V was clipped by 6 bases and J by 6 bases; unmatched bases: 9. The CDR3 covers 15 residues. CDR1 and CDR2 from the germline V gene are LNHDA and SQIVND (reference sequence). The DNA of the CDR3 is TGTGCCAGTAGCAGGACAGGGTCTACACCCGGGGAGCTGTTTTTT. As protein: CASSRTGSTPGELFF.

The CDR3 DNA reads as TGTGCCACCAGTGATTTCGAGGCTAGCGGGGTGGCTGAGCAGTTCTTC. This gives the protein CATSDFEASGVAEQFF. The V call is TRBV24-1, the J call TRBJ2-1, with 9 positions matching TRBD2. The germline V gene encodes CDR1 KGHDR and CDR2 SFDVKD. This CDR3 has 16 residues. V trimming: 1 base; J trimming: 9 bases; junction bases outside the gene matches: 9.

The chain uses TRBV4-1 and TRBJ2-3; 13 bases align to TRBD2. V trimming: 4 bases; J trimming: 5 bases; junction bases outside the gene matches: 15. CDR1 and CDR2 (germline): MGHRA, YSYEKL. This CDR3 region has 19 residues. Written as DNA, the CDR3 is TGCGCCAGCAGCCGAAAAGGGACTAGCGGGACCGTATCTGGAGATACGCAGTATTTT. As protein: CASSRKGTSGTVSGDTQYF.

The CDR3: CASSLVGSPYEQYF. The CDR3, as DNA: TGTGCCAGCAGCTTAGTCGGCAGTCCCTACGAGCAGTACTTC. This chain connects TRBV7-9 to TRBJ2-7, with unresolved D. Germline-derived CDR1 and CDR2 are SEHNR and FQNEAQ (reference sequence). Trimming shortened V by 1 base and J by 2 bases, and 9 bases separated the two germline ends. This CDR3 has 14 residues.

The chain combines TRBV27 with TRBJ1-6; no definite D call. The CDR3 length is 17 residues. Germline CDR1 and CDR2: MNHEY and SMNVEV (reference sequence). The V end was cut by 4 bases, the J end by 7 bases, with 20 bases between. The CDR3 loop reads CASSSSPQLETNSPLHF. CDR3 DNA: TGTGCCAGCAGTTCATCCCCCCAACTCGAAACGAATTCACCCCTCCACTTT.

This clone was seen only a few times. The chain recombines TRBV3-1 (or the pseudogene TRBV3-2) with TRBJ1-6, with no clear D. The CDR3 has 12 residues. The germline V gene encodes CDR1 LGHDT and CDR2 YNNKEL (reference sequence). Trimming stripped 3 bases from V and 9 bases from J, with 6 bases between. CDR3 in amino acids: CASSHSTSPLHF. The CDR3 DNA reads TGTGCCAGCAGCCACTCGACTTCACCCCTCCACTTT.

The rearrangement uses TRBV6-1 and TRBJ1-1; D uncertain. The CDR3 totals 15 residues. The V end lost 0 bases, the J end lost 1 base, and 9 bases lay between the germline ends. Germline V gene lookup returns CDR1 MNHNS and CDR2 SASEGT. For the CDR3, the DNA is TGTGCCAGCAGTGAAGCGCAAGCCGGGAACACTGAAGCTTTCTTT. Its protein is CASSEAQAGNTEAFF.

The rearrangement joins TRBV29-1 to TRBJ2-7; a possible D gene is TRBD1 (7 bases). This CDR3 comprises 13 residues. Trimming removed 7 bases at V and 4 bases at J, with 17 bases between. Germline V gene data show CDR1 as SQVTM and CDR2 as ANQGSEA. CDR3 sequence reads: CSAGGNDLYEQYF. The CDR3 nucleotides read TGCAGCGCAGGGGGGAACGACTTATACGAGCAGTACTTC.

This clone was counted a single time. The chain couples TRBV5-1 to TRBJ1-1; 7 nucleotides line up with TRBD1. Germline assignment: CDR1 SGHRS and CDR2 YFSETQ. V shed 0 bases, J shed 5 bases, and the junction held 4 bases outside the gene matches. The CDR3 sequence is 14 residues long. As DNA, the CDR3 is TGCGCCAGCAGCTTGGTGACAGGGAAGACTGAAGCTTTCTTT. Its translation: CASSLVTGKTEAFF. Filled out from reference TRBV5-1 and TRBJ1-1, the complete variable domain reads KAGVTQTPRYLIKTRGQQVTLSCSPISGHRSVSWYQQTPGQGLQFLFEYFSETQRNKGNFPGRFSGRQFSNSRSEMNVSTLELGDSALYLCASSLVTGKTEAFFGQGTRLTVV.

This clone was seen a few times. This sequence joins TRBV5-1 and TRBJ2-7; tentatively, D is TRBD2 (6 bases). Looked up from germline, CDR1 is SGHRS and CDR2 is YFSETQ. The V and J ends lost 0 bases and 4 bases respectively, with 14 bases between them. This CDR3 spans 15 amino acids. CDR3 sequence (DNA): TGCGCCAGCAGCTTGGGGCCGGGACTGGGGTACGAGCAGTACTTC. It is translated as CASSLGPGLGYEQYF. The full variable domain, its missing parts supplied by reference TRBV5-1 and TRBJ2-7, is KAGVTQTPRYLIKTRGQQVTLSCSPISGHRSVSWYQQTPGQGLQFLFEYFSETQRNKGNFPGRFSGRQFSNSRSEMNVSTLELGDSALYLCASSLGPGLGYEQYFGPGTRLTVT.